Listed below are T cell receptor beta chains from one sample, sequenced in a study of shared clonotypes between healthy human individuals. Sequencing used immunoSEQ multiplex PCR; TCRdb keeps in-frame clones, though not all of them. The sample includes just over 2,000,000 clones, about 95% of them seen just once. The sequenced material came from naive CD8+ T cells sorted from blood. The receptors here all came from a man younger than 35 in good health. The CDR3 runs from the conserved cysteine through the conserved F or W. The order of the fields is CDR3 protein, CDR3 DNA, D gene, J gene, V gene, clone size. D genes are given only for firm matches. Clone size is shown for a subset of rows, as once, few, many or a class of expanded clone.

CARNQDRTNEKLFF,TGTGCCCGCAACCAGGACAGAACTAATGAAAAACTGTTTTTT,.,TRBJ1-4,TRBV7-9,.
CASSWDDNEQFF,TGTGCCAGCAGCTGGGACGACAATGAGCAGTTCTTC,.,TRBJ2-1,TRBV5-4,.
CASSVARNTEAFF,TGTGCCAGCAGTGTGGCCCGGAACACTGAAGCTTTCTTT,.,TRBJ1-1,TRBV27,.
CASSVSRSGGADRADSYGYTF,TGTGCCAGCAGCGTATCAAGGTCCGGGGGAGCGGACAGGGCGGACTCTTATGGCTACACCTTC,TRBD1,TRBJ1-2,TRBV9,.
CASSGSGTGHFF,TGTGCCAGCAGCGGTAGCGGGACAGGTCATTTCTTC,.,TRBJ2-1,TRBV9,.
CASSYVEGNYGYTF,TGTGCCAGCAGTTACGTTGAGGGTAACTATGGCTACACCTTC,.,TRBJ1-2,TRBV6-5,.
CASSFSREMGTDTQYF,TGTGCCAGCAGCTTTTCGAGGGAAATGGGCACAGATACGCAGTATTTT,.,TRBJ2-3,TRBV7-8,.
CASSTDPGTFEKLFF,TGTGCCAGCTCAACTGATCCGGGGACTTTCGAAAAACTGTTTTTT,.,TRBJ1-4,TRBV18,.
CATSRGDSWKNIQYF,TGTGCCACCAGCAGAGGGGACAGTTGGAAAAACATTCAGTACTTC,TRBD1,TRBJ2-4,TRBV15,.
CASSFSSSNQPQHF,TGTGCCAGCAGTTTTTCCTCCAGCAATCAGCCCCAGCATTTT,.,TRBJ1-5,TRBV28,.
CASSLEATPYEQYF,TGCGCCAGCAGCTTGGAGGCGACACCCTACGAGCAGTACTTC,.,TRBJ2-7,TRBV5-1,.
CASSQTSGSQWETQYF,TGTGCCAGCAGTCAGACTAGCGGGAGCCAATGGGAGACCCAGTACTTC,TRBD2,TRBJ2-5,TRBV2,.
CASSPVGETQYF,TGTGCCAGCAGTCCCGTGGGCGAGACCCAGTACTTC,.,TRBJ2-5,TRBV27,.
CASSDGWRNTDTQYF,TGTGCCAGCAGTGATGGCTGGAGGAACACAGATACGCAGTATTTT,.,TRBJ2-3,TRBV6-1,.
CASSARQGALQETQYF,TGTGCCAGCAGCGCCCGACAGGGGGCATTACAAGAGACCCAGTACTTC,TRBD1,TRBJ2-5,TRBV2,.
CASSHSGGKNEQFF,TGCGCCAGCAGCCATAGCGGCGGAAAGAATGAGCAGTTCTTC,.,TRBJ2-1,TRBV4-1,.
CASSLGVLASNTGELFF,TGTGCCAGCAGTTTAGGGGTACTAGCGTCGAACACCGGGGAGCTGTTTTTT,TRBD2,TRBJ2-2,TRBV27,.
CASSPNDNAYNEQFF,TGCGCCAGCAGCCCGAATGACAACGCGTACAATGAGCAGTTCTTC,.,TRBJ2-1,TRBV4-3,.
CASTPSSGATYEQYF,TGTGCCAGTACTCCTTCTAGCGGGGCTACCTACGAGCAGTACTTC,TRBD2,TRBJ2-7,TRBV19,.
CASSIARGSYEQYF,TGTGCCAGTAGTATAGCCCGGGGATCCTACGAGCAGTACTTC,.,TRBJ2-7,TRBV19,once
CASSGILGPETQYF,TGTGCCAGTAGCGGGATTTTAGGGCCAGAGACCCAGTACTTC,TRBD2,TRBJ2-5,TRBV7-2,once
CASSQPGDGEKLFF,TGTGCCAGCAGCCAGCCCGGGGACGGTGAAAAACTGTTTTTT,.,TRBJ1-4,TRBV7-9,.
CASSLIPNTGELFF,TGCGCCAGCAGCTTAATACCGAACACCGGGGAGCTGTTTTTT,.,TRBJ2-2,TRBV5-1,.
CASSPSGSDNEKLFF,TGTGCCAGCAGCCCCTCGGGCAGCGATAATGAAAAACTGTTTTTT,.,TRBJ1-4,TRBV7-9,.
CASSLGAGGPEKNIQYF,TGTGCCAGCAGCTTGGGAGCAGGGGGCCCGGAAAAAAACATTCAGTACTTC,TRBD1,TRBJ2-4,TRBV7-9,.
CASSFFTGIEQYF,TGTGCCAGCAGCTTTTTTACAGGGATCGAGCAGTACTTC,.,TRBJ2-7,TRBV11-2,.
CASSLVTLAGAEETQYF,TGTGCCAGCAGCTTGGTCACCCTAGCGGGGGCTGAAGAGACCCAGTACTTC,TRBD2,TRBJ2-5,TRBV5-4,.
CASSLLVGDEKLFF,TGTGCCAGCAGTTTGCTCGTTGGGGATGAAAAACTGTTTTTT,.,TRBJ1-4,TRBV27,.